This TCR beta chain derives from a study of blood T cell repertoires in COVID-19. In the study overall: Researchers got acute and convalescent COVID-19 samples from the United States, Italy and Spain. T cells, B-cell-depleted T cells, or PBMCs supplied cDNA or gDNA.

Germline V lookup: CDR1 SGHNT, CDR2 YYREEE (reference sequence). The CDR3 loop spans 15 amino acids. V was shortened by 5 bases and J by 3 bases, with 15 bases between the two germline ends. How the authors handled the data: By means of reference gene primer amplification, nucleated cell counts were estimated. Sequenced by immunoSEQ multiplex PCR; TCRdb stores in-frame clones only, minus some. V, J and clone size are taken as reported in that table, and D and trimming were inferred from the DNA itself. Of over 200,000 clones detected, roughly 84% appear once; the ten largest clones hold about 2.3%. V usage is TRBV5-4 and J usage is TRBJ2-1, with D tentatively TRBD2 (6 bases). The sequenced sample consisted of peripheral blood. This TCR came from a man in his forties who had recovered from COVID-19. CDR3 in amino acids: CASSSGETLYNEQFF. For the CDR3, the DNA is TGTGCCAGCAGTAGCGGCGAGACCCTCTACAATGAGCAGTTCTTC.